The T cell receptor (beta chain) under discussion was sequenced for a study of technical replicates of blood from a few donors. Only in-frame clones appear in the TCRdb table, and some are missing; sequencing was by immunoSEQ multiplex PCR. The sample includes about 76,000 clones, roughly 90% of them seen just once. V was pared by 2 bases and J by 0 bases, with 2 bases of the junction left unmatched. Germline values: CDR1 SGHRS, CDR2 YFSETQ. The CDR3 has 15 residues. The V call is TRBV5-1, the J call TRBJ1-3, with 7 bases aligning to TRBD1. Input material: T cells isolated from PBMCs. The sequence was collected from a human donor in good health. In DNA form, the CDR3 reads TGCGCCAGCAGCTTTACAGGGGACTCTGGAAACACCATATATTTT. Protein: CASSFTGDSGNTIYF.